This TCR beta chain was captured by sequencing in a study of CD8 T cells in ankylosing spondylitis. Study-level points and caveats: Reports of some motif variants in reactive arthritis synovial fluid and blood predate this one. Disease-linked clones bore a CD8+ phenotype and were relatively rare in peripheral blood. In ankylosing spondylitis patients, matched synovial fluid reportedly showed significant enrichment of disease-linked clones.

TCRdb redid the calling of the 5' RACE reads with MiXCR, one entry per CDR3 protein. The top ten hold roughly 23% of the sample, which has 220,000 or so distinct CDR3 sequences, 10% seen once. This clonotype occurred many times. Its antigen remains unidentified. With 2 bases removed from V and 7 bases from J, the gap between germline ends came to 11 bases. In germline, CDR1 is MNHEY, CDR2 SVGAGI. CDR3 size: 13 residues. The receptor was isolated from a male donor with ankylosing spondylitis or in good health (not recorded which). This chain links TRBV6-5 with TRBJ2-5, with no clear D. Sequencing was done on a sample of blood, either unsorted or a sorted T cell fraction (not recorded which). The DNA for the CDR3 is TGTGCCAGCAGTTACGGCCCCGAAGGGACCCAGTACTTC. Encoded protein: CASSYGPEGTQYF.